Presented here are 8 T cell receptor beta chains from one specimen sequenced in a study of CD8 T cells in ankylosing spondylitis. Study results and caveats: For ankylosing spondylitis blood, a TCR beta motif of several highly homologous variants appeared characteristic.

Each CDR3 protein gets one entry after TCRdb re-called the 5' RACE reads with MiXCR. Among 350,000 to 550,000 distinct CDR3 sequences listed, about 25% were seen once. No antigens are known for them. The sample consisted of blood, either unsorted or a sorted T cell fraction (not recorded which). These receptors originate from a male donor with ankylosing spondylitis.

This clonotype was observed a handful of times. The CDR3 region has the DNA TGTGCCACCAGCGGACTGGGGGGCGGGAGATTGAATGAGCAGTTCTTC. Its protein product is CATSGLGGGRLNEQFF. V is TRBV15 and J is TRBJ2-1, with D tentatively TRBD2 (7 bases). V lost 5 bases and J 7 bases, leaving 21 bases between the germline ends. Per the germline V gene, CDR1 is LNHNV and CDR2 is YYDKDF (reference sequence). This CDR3 spans 16 amino acids.

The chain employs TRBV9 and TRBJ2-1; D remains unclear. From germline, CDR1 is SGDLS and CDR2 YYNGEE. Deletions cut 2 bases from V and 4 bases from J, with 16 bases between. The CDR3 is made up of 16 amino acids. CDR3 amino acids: CASSVDPHPIYNEQFF. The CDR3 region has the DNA TGTGCCAGCAGCGTGGACCCCCATCCCATATACAATGAGCAGTTCTTC.

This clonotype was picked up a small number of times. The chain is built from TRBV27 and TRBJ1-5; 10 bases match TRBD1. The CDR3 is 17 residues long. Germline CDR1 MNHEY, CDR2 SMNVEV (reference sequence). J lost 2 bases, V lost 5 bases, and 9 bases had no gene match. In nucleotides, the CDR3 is TGTGCCAGCAGTCCATATATCGGGACAGGGGGCAATCAGCCCCAGCATTTT. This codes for CASSPYIGTGGNQPQHF.

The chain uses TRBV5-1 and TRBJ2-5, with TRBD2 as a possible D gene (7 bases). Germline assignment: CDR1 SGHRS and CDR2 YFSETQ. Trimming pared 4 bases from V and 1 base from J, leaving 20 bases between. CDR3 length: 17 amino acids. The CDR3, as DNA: TGCGCCAGCAGCCCGGGGAGGGGGGGACCCCTCCAAGAGACCCAGTACTTC. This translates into CASSPGRGGPLQETQYF. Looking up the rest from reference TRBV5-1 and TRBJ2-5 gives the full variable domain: KAGVTQTPRYLIKTRGQQVTLSCSPISGHRSVSWYQQTPGQGLQFLFEYFSETQRNKGNFPGRFSGRQFSNSRSEMNVSTLELGDSALYLCASSPGRGGPLQETQYFGPGTRLLVL.

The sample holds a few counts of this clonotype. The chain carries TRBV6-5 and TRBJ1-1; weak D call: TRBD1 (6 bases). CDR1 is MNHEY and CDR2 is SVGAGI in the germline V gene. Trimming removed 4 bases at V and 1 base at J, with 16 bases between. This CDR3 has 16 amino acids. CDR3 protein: CASSSVGGGTNTEAFF. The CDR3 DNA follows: TGTGCCAGCAGTTCCGTGGGAGGGGGTACGAACACTGAAGCTTTCTTT.

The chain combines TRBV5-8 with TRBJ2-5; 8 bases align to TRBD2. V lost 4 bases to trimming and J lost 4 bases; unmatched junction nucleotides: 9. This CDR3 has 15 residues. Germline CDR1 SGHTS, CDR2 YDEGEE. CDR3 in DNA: TGTGCCAGCAGCCCACTGATAGCGGGAATAGAGACCCAGTACTTC. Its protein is CASSPLIAGIETQYF.

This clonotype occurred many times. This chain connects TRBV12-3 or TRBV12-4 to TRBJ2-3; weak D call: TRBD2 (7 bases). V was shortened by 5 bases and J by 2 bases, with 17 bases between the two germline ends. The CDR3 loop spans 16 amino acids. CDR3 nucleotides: TGTGCCAGCAGTCCGAGGGGGGGAGGGCCCACAGATACGCAGTATTTT. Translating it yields CASSPRGGGPTDTQYF.

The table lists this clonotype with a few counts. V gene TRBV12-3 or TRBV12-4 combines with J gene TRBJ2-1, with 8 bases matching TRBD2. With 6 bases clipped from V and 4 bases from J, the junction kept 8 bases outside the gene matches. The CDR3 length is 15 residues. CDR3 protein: CASRPAGGLYNEQFF. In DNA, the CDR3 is TGTGCCAGCAGACCGGCGGGAGGACTGTACAATGAGCAGTTCTTC.